This entry describes one TCR beta chain. What it recognizes is unknown. The data originate from a study of yellow fever vaccine responses in identical twins. Study-wide findings and caveats: Reports say the vaccine T cell response in twins looked partly convergent and partly personalized.

Germline V CDR1 and CDR2: DFQATT, SNEGSKA (reference sequence). The CDR3 is 13 amino acids. One entry per CDR3 protein results from TCRdb running MiXCR on the RT-PCR reads. This table has approximately 33,000 distinct CDR3 sequences, approximately 54% appearing once. Sequencing was performed on T cells from blood (PBMCs), unsorted or a sorted subset (not recorded which), taken before or after yellow fever vaccination (not recorded which). The rearrangement uses TRBV20-1 and TRBJ2-1, with TRBD1 as a possible D gene (5 bases). This TCR derives from a woman between 18 and 29 years old who received the yellow fever vaccine. The CDR3 region is CSNSHPGKYEQFF. The CDR3, as DNA: TGCAGCAATAGCCACCCAGGGAAGTATGAGCAGTTCTTC.